This TCR beta chain stems from a study of blood T cell repertoires in COVID-19. V gave up 3 bases and J gave up 7 bases, with 10 bases separating them. This CDR3 contains 12 residues. The V gene's germline CDR1 is DFQATT and CDR2 SNEGSKA (reference sequence). Sequencing used immunoSEQ multiplex PCR; TCRdb keeps in-frame clones, though not all of them. This sample has approximately 190,000 clones; nearly 90% occur once, and the top ten carry around 6.6%. What was sequenced was peripheral blood. This sequence joins TRBV20-1 and TRBJ2-1; no clear D. The origin of this receptor is a woman between 35 and 50 years old who had recovered from COVID-19. CDR3 sequence (DNA): TGCAGTGCTAGTAGGAGTCCAAATGAGCAGTTCTTC. Its protein is CSASRSPNEQFF.